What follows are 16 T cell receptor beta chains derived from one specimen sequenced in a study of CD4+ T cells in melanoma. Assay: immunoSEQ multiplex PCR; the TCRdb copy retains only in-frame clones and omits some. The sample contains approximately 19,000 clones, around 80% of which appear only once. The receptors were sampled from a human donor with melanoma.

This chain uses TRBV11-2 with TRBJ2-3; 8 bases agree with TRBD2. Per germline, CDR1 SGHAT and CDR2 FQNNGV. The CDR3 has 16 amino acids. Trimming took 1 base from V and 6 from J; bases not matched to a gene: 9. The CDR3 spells CASSLAGLGVRDTQYF. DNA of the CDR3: TGTGCCAGCAGCTTAGCGGGACTAGGGGTGCGGGATACGCAGTATTTT.

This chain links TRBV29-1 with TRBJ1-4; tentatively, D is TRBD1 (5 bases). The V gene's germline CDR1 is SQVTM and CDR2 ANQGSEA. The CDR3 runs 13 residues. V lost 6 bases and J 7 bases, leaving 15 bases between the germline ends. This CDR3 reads CSVKGILGEKLFF. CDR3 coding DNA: TGCAGCGTGAAGGGGATTTTGGGTGAAAAACTGTTTTTT.

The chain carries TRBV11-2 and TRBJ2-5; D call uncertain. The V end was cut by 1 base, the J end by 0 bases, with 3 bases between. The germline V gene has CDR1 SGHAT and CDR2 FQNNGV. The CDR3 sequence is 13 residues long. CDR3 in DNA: TGTGCCAGCAGCTTAGGGTACCAAGAGACCCAGTACTTC. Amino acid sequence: CASSLGYQETQYF.

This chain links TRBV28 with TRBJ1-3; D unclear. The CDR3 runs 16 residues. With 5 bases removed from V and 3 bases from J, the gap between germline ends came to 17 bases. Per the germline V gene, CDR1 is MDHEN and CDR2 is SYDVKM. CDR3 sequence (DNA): TGTGCCAGCAGTGTGGAGGGAAGGACTGGTGGAAACACCATATATTTT. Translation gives CASSVEGRTGGNTIYF.

The CDR3 coding sequence is TGTGCCAGCAGCCCCCGCACGACGACCTCAGGACCTGGGGCCAACGTCCTGACTTTC. Protein product: CASSPRTTTSGPGANVLTF. V gene TRBV9 combines with J gene TRBJ2-6; D not resolved. This CDR3 has 19 amino acids. Germline V gives CDR1 SGDLS, CDR2 YYNGEE. V was shortened by 4 bases and J by 2 bases, with 22 bases between the two germline ends.

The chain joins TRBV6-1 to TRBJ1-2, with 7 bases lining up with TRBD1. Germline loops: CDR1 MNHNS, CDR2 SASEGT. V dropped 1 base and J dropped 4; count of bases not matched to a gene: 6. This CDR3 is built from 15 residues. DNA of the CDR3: TGTGCCAGCAGTGAAGGAAACAGGGGCGGCTATGGCTACACCTTC. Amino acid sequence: CASSEGNRGGYGYTF.

The CDR3 loop is CASSLVSPSLTRVHF. DNA for the CDR3: TGTGCCAGCAGTTTGGTTTCTCCTTCGCTCACTAGGGTCCACTTT. This chain joins TRBV27 and TRBJ1-6; no firm D call. CDR3 size: 15 residues. CDR1 and CDR2 from the germline V gene are MNHEY and SMNVEV (reference sequence). With 3 bases removed from V and 17 bases from J, the gap between germline ends came to 23 bases.

This chain's CDR3 is CASSRQAPGPYEQYF. The CDR3 DNA sequence: TGTGCCAGTAGTAGACAAGCTCCCGGGCCATACGAGCAGTACTTC. The chain recombines TRBV19 with TRBJ2-7, with unresolved D. The germline gives CDR1 LNHDA, CDR2 SQIVND (reference sequence). The CDR3 is 15 residues long. Trimming took 4 bases from V and 4 from J, leaving 17 bases between them.

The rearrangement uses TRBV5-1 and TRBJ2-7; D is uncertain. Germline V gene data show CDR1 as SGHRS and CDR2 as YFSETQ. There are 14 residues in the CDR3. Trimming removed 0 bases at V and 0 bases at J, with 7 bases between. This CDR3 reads CASSLGPRSYEQYF. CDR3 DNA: TGCGCCAGCAGCTTGGGCCCCCGCTCCTACGAGCAGTACTTC.

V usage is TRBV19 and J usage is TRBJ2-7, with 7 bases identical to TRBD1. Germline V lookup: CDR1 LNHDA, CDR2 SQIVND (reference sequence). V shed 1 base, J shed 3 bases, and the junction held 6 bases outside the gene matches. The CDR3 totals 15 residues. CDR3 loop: CASSIASTGNYEQYF. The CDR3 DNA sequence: TGTGCCAGTAGTATAGCTTCGACAGGGAACTACGAGCAGTACTTC. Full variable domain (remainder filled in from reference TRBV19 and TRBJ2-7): DGGITQSPKYLFRKEGQNVTLSCEQNLNHDAMYWYRQDPGQGLRLIYYSQIVNDFQKGDIAEGYSVSREKKESFPLTVTSAQKNPTAFYLCASSIASTGNYEQYFGPGTRLTVT.

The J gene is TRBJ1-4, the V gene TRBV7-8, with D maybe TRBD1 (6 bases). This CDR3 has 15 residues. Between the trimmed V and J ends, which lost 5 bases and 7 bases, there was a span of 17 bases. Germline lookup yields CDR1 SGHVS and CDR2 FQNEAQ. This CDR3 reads CASSQMGGLGEKLFF. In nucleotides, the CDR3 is TGTGCCAGCAGCCAAATGGGGGGCTTAGGTGAAAAACTGTTTTTT.

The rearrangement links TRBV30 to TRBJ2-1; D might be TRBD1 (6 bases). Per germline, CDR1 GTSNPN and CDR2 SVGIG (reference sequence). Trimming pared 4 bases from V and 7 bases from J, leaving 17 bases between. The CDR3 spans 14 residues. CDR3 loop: CAWTRGRRGNEQFF. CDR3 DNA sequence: TGTGCCTGGACAAGAGGGAGAAGGGGGAATGAGCAGTTCTTC. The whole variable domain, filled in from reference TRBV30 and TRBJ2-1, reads SQTIHQWPATLVQPVGSPLSLECTVEGTSNPNLYWYRQAAGRGLQLLFYSVGIGQISSEVPQNLSASRPQDRQFILSSKKLLLSDSGFYLCAWTRGRRGNEQFFGPGTRLTVL.

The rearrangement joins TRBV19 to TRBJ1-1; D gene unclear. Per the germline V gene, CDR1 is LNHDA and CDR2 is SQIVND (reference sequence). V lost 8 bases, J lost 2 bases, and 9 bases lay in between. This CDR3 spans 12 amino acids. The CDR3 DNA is TGTGCCAGTGGGGAGCGAAACACTGAAGCTTTCTTT. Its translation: CASGERNTEAFF. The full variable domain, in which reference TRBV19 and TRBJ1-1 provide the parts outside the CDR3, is DGGITQSPKYLFRKEGQNVTLSCEQNLNHDAMYWYRQDPGQGLRLIYYSQIVNDFQKGDIAEGYSVSREKKESFPLTVTSAQKNPTAFYLCASGERNTEAFFGQGTRLTVV.

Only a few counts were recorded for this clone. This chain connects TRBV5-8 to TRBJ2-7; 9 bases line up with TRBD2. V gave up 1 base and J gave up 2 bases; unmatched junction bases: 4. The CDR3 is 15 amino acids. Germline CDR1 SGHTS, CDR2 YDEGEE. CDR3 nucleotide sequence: TGTGCCAGCAGCTTGCCTAGCGGGGATACCTACGAGCAGTACTTC. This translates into CASSLPSGDTYEQYF.

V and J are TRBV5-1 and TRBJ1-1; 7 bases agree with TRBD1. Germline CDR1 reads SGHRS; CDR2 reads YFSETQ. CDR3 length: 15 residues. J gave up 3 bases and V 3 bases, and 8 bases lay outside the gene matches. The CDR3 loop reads CASSSFPGQYTEAFF. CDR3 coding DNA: TGCGCCAGCAGCTCATTCCCGGGACAGTACACTGAAGCTTTCTTT.

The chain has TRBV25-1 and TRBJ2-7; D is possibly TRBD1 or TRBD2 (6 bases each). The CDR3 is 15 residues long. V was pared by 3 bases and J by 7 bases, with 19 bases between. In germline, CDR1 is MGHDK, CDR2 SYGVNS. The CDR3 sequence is CASSDPGTGTNEQYF. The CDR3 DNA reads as TGTGCCAGCAGTGACCCCGGGACTGGGACAAATGAGCAGTACTTC.